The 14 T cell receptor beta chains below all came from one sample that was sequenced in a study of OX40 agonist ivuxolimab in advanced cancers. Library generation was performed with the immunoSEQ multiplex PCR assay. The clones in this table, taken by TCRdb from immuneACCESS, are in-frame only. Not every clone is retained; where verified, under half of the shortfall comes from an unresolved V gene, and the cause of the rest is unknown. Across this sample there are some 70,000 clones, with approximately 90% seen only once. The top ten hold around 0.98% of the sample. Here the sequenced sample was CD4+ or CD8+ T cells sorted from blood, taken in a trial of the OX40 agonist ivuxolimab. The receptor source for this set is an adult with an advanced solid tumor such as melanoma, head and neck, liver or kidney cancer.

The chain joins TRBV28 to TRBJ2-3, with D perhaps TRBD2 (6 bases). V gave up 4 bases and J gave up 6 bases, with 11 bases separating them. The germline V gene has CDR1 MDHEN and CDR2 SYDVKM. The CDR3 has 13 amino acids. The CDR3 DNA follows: TGTGCCAGCAGTTGGCGGAGGGTCGATACGCAGTATTTT. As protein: CASSWRRVDTQYF.

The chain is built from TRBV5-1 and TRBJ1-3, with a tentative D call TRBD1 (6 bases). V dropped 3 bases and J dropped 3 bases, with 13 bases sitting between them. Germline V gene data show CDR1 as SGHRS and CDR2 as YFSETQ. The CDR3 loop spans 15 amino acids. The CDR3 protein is CASSYGQMDGNTIYF. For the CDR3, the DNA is TGCGCCAGCAGCTACGGACAGATGGATGGAAACACCATATATTTT.

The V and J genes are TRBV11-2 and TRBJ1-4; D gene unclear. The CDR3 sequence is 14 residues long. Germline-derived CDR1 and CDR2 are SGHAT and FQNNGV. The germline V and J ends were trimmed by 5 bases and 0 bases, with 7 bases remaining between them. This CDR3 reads CASSLGATNEKLFF. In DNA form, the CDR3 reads TGTGCCAGCAGCCTCGGGGCAACTAATGAAAAACTGTTTTTT.

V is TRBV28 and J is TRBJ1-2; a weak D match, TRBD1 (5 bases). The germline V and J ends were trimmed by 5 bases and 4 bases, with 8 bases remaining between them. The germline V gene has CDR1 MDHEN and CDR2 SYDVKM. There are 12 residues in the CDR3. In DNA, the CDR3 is TGTGCCAGCAGTATAGGGACCTATGGCTACACCTTC. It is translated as CASSIGTYGYTF.

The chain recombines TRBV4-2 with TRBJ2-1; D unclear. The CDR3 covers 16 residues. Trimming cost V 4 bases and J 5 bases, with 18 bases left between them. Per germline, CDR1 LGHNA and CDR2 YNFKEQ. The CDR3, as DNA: TGTGCCAGCAGCCCCGGACCATCCCCGATAAACAATGAGCAGTTCTTC. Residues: CASSPGPSPINNEQFF.

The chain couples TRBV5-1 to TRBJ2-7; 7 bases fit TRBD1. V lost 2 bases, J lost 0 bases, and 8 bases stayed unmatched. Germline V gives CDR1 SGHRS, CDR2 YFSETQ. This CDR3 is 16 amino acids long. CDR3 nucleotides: TGCGCCAGCAGCTTCGGGACAGCGTCGGTCTCCTACGAGCAGTACTTC. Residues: CASSFGTASVSYEQYF.

CDR3 region: CASSIDPSGGYQETQYF. The CDR3 nucleotides read TGTGCCAGTAGTATAGACCCTAGCGGGGGATACCAAGAGACCCAGTACTTC. V gene TRBV19 combines with J gene TRBJ2-5; 10 bases agree with TRBD2. After removal of 0 bases from V and 0 bases from J, the junction contained 4 bases not matched to a gene. Germline V lookup: CDR1 LNHDA, CDR2 SQIVND (reference sequence). The length of the CDR3 is 17 residues.

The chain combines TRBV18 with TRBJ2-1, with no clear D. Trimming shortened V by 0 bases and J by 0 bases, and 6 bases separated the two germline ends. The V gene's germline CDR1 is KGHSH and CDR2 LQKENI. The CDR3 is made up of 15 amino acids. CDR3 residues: CASSPPRLSYNEQFF. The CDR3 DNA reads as TGTGCCAGCTCACCACCTCGGCTCTCCTACAATGAGCAGTTCTTC.

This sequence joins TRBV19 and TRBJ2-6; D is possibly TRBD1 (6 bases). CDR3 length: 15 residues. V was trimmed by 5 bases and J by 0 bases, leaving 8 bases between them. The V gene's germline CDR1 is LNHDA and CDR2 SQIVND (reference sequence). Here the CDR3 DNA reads TGTGCCAGTAGTGTGACAGGCTCTGGGGCCAACGTCCTGACTTTC. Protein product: CASSVTGSGANVLTF.

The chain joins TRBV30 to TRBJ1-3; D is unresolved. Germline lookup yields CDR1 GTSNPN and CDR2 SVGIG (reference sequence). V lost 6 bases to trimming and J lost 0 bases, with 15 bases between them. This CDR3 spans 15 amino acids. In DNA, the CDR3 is TGTGCCTGCCTTCCCGGACGGCTCTCTGGAAACACCATATATTTT. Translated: CACLPGRLSGNTIYF. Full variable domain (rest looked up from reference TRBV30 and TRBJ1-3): SQTIHQWPATLVQPVGSPLSLECTVEGTSNPNLYWYRQAAGRGLQLLFYSVGIGQISSEVPQNLSASRPQDRQFILSSKKLLLSDSGFYLCACLPGRLSGNTIYFGEGSWLTVV.

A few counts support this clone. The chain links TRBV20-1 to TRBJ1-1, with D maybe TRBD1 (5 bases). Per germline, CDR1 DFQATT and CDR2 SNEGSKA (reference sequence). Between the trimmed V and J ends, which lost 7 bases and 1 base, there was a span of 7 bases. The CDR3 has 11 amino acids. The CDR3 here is CSDRTNTEAFF. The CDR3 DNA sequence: TGCAGTGACAGGACGAACACTGAAGCTTTCTTT.

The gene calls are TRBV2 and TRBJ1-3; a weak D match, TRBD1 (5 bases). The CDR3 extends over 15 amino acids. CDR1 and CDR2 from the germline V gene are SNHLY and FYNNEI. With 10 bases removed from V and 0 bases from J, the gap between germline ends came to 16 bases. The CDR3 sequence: CATQTVPSSGNTIYF. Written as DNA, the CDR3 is TGTGCCACCCAGACAGTCCCCAGCTCTGGAAACACCATATATTTT.

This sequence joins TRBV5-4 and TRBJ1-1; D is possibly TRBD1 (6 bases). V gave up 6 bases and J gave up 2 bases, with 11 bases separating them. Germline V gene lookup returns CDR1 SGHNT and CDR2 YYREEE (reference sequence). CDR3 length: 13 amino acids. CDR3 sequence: CASNRDQNTEAFF. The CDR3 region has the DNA TGTGCCAGCAACAGGGACCAAAACACTGAAGCTTTCTTT.

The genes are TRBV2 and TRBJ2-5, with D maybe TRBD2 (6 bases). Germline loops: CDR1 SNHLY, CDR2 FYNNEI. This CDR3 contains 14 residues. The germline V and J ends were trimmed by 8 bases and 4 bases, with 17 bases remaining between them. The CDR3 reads CASRDGRPGETQYF. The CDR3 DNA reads TGTGCCAGCCGGGATGGGAGGCCAGGAGAGACCCAGTACTTC.